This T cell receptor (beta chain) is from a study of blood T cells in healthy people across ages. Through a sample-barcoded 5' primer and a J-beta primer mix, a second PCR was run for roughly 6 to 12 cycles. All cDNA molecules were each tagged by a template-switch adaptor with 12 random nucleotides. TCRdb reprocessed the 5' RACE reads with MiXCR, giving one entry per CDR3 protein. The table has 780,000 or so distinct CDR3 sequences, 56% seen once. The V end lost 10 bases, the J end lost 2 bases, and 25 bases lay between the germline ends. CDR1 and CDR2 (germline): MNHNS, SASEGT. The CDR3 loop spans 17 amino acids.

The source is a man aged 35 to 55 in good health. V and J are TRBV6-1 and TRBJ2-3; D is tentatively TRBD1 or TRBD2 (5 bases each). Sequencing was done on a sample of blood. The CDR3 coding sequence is TGTGCCACCCGGGGCATTATAGGTCGGCCCCTCACAGATACGCAGTATTTT. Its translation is CATRGIIGRPLTDTQYF.